Each of the 5 T cell receptor beta chains below was sequenced from the same sample in a study of blood T cell repertoires in COVID-19. The repertoire was sequenced with immunoSEQ multiplex PCR; TCRdb's copy has only in-frame clones and lacks some. Found here are 150,000 or so clones, 85% to 90% of them singletons; the top ten hold about an eighth. Specimen: peripheral blood. These TCRs come from a man aged 18 to 30 with COVID-19, enrolled during active disease.

This sequence joins TRBV7-2 and TRBJ2-7, with 8 positions matching TRBD2. This CDR3 region has 15 residues. Per the germline V gene, CDR1 is SGHTA and CDR2 is FQGNSA. After removal of 6 bases from V and 3 bases from J, the junction contained 10 bases not matched to a gene. CDR3 region: CASRLSGSGYYEQYF. The DNA of the CDR3 is TGTGCCAGCAGACTGAGCGGGAGTGGGTACTACGAGCAGTACTTC.

This chain connects TRBV21-1 to TRBJ2-2; TRBD2 reflects the table's D call only, with no check against the DNA. TRBV21-1 corresponds to a pseudogene. The CDR3 contains 17 residues. DNA of the CDR3: TGTGCCAGCAGCACACGTGGAGGGGCGATGAACACCGGGGAGCTGTTTTTT. Protein product: CASSTRGGAMNTGELFF.

This clone came up a few times. The chain joins TRBV13 to TRBJ2-7, with a tentative D call TRBD2 (7 bases). Germline V gene lookup returns CDR1 PRHDT and CDR2 FYEKMQ (reference sequence). The V end lost 6 bases, the J end lost 6 bases, and 24 bases lay between the germline ends. The CDR3 sequence is 16 residues long. CDR3 region: CASSSVPEAGEGEQYF. CDR3 coding DNA: TGTGCCAGCAGTTCTGTACCTGAGGCAGGGGAGGGCGAGCAGTACTTC.

This chain joins TRBV7-9 and TRBJ1-5; D is possibly TRBD1 (6 bases). CDR1 is SEHNR and CDR2 is FQNEAQ in the germline V gene (reference sequence). Deletions cut 5 bases from V and 6 bases from J, with 11 bases between. This CDR3 comprises 13 residues. CDR3 in DNA: TGTGCCAGCAGCGGGACATCCACTCAGCCCCAGCATTTT. It translates to CASSGTSTQPQHF.

The chain is built from TRBV19 and TRBJ1-5, with 8 bases matching TRBD1. This CDR3 contains 15 residues. CDR1 is LNHDA, CDR2 SQIVND, per germline (reference sequence). Trimming took 9 bases from V and 4 from J; bases not matched to a gene: 11. Written as DNA, the CDR3 is TGTGCCAGCAACGCCGGGACAGGATCGAATCAGCCCCAGCATTTT. Translation: CASNAGTGSNQPQHF.